This entry concerns a single T cell receptor (beta chain). These data come from a study of OX40 agonist ivuxolimab in advanced cancers. Per germline, CDR1 SGDLS and CDR2 YYNGEE. The CDR3 sequence is 17 residues long. Trimming removed 0 bases from V and 3 bases from J; junction bases left unmatched: 9. TCRdb keeps only in-frame clones here, not all; method: immunoSEQ multiplex PCR. The sample contains about 72,000 clones, approximately 84% of which appear only once. The receptor was isolated from an adult with an advanced solid tumor such as melanoma, head and neck, liver or kidney cancer. The starting material was CD4+ or CD8+ T cells sorted from blood, obtained in a trial of the OX40 agonist ivuxolimab. This chain joins TRBV9 and TRBJ2-5; 9 nucleotides line up with TRBD2. For the CDR3, the DNA is TGTGCCAGCAGCGTAGGGGTTGCGGGAGGGGTTAAAGAGACCCAGTACTTC. Translated, it gives CASSVGVAGGVKETQYF.